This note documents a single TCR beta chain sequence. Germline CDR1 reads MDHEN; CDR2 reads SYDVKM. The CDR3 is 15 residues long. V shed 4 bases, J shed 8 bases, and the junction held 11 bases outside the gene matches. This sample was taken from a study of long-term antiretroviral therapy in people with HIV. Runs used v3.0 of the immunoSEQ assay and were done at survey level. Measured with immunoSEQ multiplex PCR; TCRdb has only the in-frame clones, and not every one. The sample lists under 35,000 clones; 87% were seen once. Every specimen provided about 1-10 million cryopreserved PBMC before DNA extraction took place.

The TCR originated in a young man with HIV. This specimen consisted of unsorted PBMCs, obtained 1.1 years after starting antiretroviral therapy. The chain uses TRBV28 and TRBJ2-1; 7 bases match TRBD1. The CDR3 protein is CASSSPPGRGHEQFF. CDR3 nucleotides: TGTGCCAGCAGTTCACCCCCCGGTAGGGGGCATGAGCAGTTCTTC.